A single sample gave rise to the 8 T cell receptor beta chains below, sequenced in a study of T cell responses to AZD1222 COVID-19 vaccine. The table came from immunoSEQ multiplex PCR; TCRdb's copy has only in-frame clones and leaves some out. The repertoire has 83,000 or so clones, roughly 90% of them found once; the top ten carry under 5%. This material consisted of peripheral blood, taken on day 0 of MenACWY control vaccination. These TCRs come from an adult in good health.

The chain employs TRBV4-3 and TRBJ2-1; the match to TRBD2 covers 11 bases. The CDR3 is 20 residues long. CDR1 is LGHNA, CDR2 YSLEER, per germline. V dropped 1 base and J dropped 1; count of bases not matched to a gene: 12. CDR3 sequence reads: CASSQVRSASGRPSYNEQFF. CDR3 nucleotide sequence: TGCGCCAGCAGCCAAGTTCGGTCGGCTAGCGGGAGGCCTTCCTACAATGAGCAGTTCTTC.

The V gene is TRBV18, the J gene TRBJ2-7; D is uncertain. Germline V gene sequence: CDR1 KGHSH, CDR2 LQKENI. CDR3 length: 14 residues. Trimming stripped 2 bases from V and 1 base from J, with 9 bases between. The CDR3 nucleotides read TGTGCCAGCTCACCAAGGCAGGAATCCTACGAGCAGTACTTC. Amino acid sequence: CASSPRQESYEQYF.

The chain carries TRBV29-1 and TRBJ2-2; D remains unclear. Germline lookup yields CDR1 SQVTM and CDR2 ANQGSEA. CDR3 length: 14 residues. The V end lost 7 bases, the J end lost 3 bases, and 15 bases lay between the germline ends. The CDR3 bases are TGCAGCGGGCGGTTGCTTGGGCACACCGGGGAGCTGTTTTTT. Translating gives CSGRLLGHTGELFF.

This clone was counted a few times. The chain has TRBV6-6 and TRBJ2-2, with no clear D. The V end was cut by 2 bases, the J end by 2 bases, with 12 bases between. The CDR3 sequence is 16 residues long. The germline V gene encodes CDR1 MNHNY and CDR2 SVGAGI (reference sequence). CDR3 sequence reads: CASSYPMTLNTGELFF. The DNA of the CDR3 is TGTGCCAGCAGTTACCCTATGACACTTAACACCGGGGAGCTGTTTTTT.

The chain combines TRBV6-5 with TRBJ1-6; TRBD1 agrees at 7 bases. Losses at the gene ends were 6 bases for V and 8 bases for J; bases not matched to a gene: 7. This CDR3 region has 14 residues. CDR1 and CDR2 (germline): MNHEY, SVGAGI. CDR3 sequence reads: CASSLNRGHSPLHF. The CDR3 nucleotides are TGTGCCAGCAGCTTAAACAGGGGCCATTCACCCCTCCACTTT.

The CDR3 spells CAWSSHRTSGRVGTGELFF. The CDR3, as DNA: TGTGCCTGGAGTTCCCACCGGACTAGCGGGAGGGTAGGGACCGGGGAGCTGTTTTTT. The chain uses TRBV30 and TRBJ2-2, with 15 bases aligning to TRBD2. Per the germline V gene, CDR1 is GTSNPN and CDR2 is SVGIG (reference sequence). The CDR3 has 19 residues. Trimming cost V 2 bases and J 5 bases; bases outside gene matches: 12.

CDR3 protein: CASSPARGEQYF. The CDR3 bases are TGTGCCAGCAGCCCCGCGCGGGGCGAGCAGTACTTC. The rearrangement uses TRBV5-4 and TRBJ2-7, with D maybe TRBD2 (6 bases). The V gene lost 4 bases and the J gene lost 6 bases, with 11 bases spanning the gap. CDR1 SGHNT and CDR2 YYREEE come from the germline V gene (reference sequence). The CDR3 sequence is 12 residues long.

The CDR3 reads CASSANYGYTF. CDR3 DNA sequence: TGTGCCAGCAGTGCTAACTATGGCTACACCTTC. The chain couples TRBV25-1 to TRBJ1-2; D unresolved. CDR3 length: 11 residues. V gave up 4 bases and J gave up 0 bases, with 0 bases separating them. Germline CDR1 is MGHDK and CDR2 is SYGVNS.